Detailed here is one T cell receptor (beta chain). Its antigen is not identified. Whenever a sample was processed, at least 6 million PBMCs were isolated. At least 5 micrograms of total RNA were extracted per sample. V was trimmed by 8 bases and J by 0 bases, leaving 13 bases between them. The CDR3 is 14 residues long. Germline-derived CDR1 and CDR2 are MGHDK and SYGVNS. These data come from a study of blood T cells in healthy people across ages. Whole-study results and caveats: Estimated diversity across one million T cells was deemed an underestimate. More naive CD4+ cells and higher diversity were found in long-lived than in aged donors.

Using a J-beta primer mix together with a sample-barcoded 5' primer, a second PCR was run for about 7 to 12 cycles. TCRdb analysed the 5' RACE reads with MiXCR anew, one entry per CDR3 protein. The sample yields about 830,000 distinct CDR3 sequences, approximately 59% seen once. The source material was blood. The TCR sequence derives from a man aged 25 to 40 in good health. The chain has TRBV25-1 and TRBJ1-1; D not resolved. CDR3 in DNA: TGTGCCAGCTCCCTAGGCCCAGTGAACACTGAAGCTTTCTTT. This translates into CASSLGPVNTEAFF.